The rows below give T cell receptor beta chains drawn from one sample of a study of control samples from healthy donors and cancer patients. Assay: immunoSEQ multiplex PCR; the TCRdb copy retains only in-frame clones and omits some. The sample holds 60,000 to 100,000 clones; about 89% are singletons and the top ten take roughly 6.7%. The sequenced sample was blood. These TCRs come from a man aged 50-60 years in good health. Each CDR3 is given with its conserved first and last residue. D genes are given only for firm matches. Not all rows give a size; the values are once, few, many and, for expanded clones, a class.

size: -
J: TRBJ1-2
D: TRBD1
V: TRBV25-1
CDR3: CASSARGWYGYTF
DNA: TGTGCCAGCAGTGCCAGGGGGTGGTATGGCTACACCTTC

size: -
J: TRBJ2-7
D: -
V: TRBV2
CDR3: CASSESGVSSYEQYF
DNA: TGTGCCAGCAGTGAGAGCGGTGTTAGCTCCTACGAGCAGTACTTC

size: -
J: TRBJ1-6
D: -
V: TRBV19
CDR3: CASSINQYNSPLHF
DNA: TGTGCCAGTAGTATTAATCAGTATAATTCACCCCTCCACTTT

size: -
J: TRBJ1-5
D: TRBD1
V: TRBV18
CDR3: CASSPGTGFEPQHF
DNA: TGTGCCAGCTCACCAGGGACAGGGTTTGAGCCCCAGCATTTT

size: -
J: TRBJ1-1
D: TRBD1
V: TRBV5-4
CDR3: CASSGGQGGSEAFF
DNA: TGTGCCAGCAGCGGGGGACAGGGGGGGAGTGAAGCTTTCTTT

size: -
J: TRBJ2-7
D: -
V: TRBV12-5
CDR3: CASGLPRGRSYEQYF
DNA: TGTGCTAGTGGTTTGCCCCGGGGACGCTCCTACGAGCAGTACTTC

size: once
J: TRBJ1-2
D: -
V: TRBV24-1
CDR3: CATSTSLGGYTF
DNA: TGTGCCACTAGTACTTCACTCGGTGGCTACACCTTC

size: -
J: TRBJ1-6
D: -
V: TRBV30
CDR3: CAWGPKDQARNSPLHF
DNA: TGTGCCTGGGGACCAAAGGACCAGGCCCGAAATTCACCCCTCCACTTT

size: -
J: TRBJ1-2
D: -
V: TRBV27
CDR3: CASKRRGANYGYTF
DNA: TGTGCCAGCAAGCGACGGGGGGCTAACTATGGCTACACCTTC

size: -
J: TRBJ2-3
D: TRBD2
V: TRBV24-1
CDR3: CATSDSKRGGTHTQYF
DNA: TGTGCCACCAGTGATTCTAAGCGGGGGGGCACCCATACGCAGTATTTT

size: -
J: TRBJ1-1
D: -
V: TRBV27
CDR3: CASSLFGGTEAFF
DNA: TGTGCCAGCAGTTTATTTGGGGGGACTGAAGCTTTCTTT

size: -
J: TRBJ1-2
D: -
V: TRBV5-5
CDR3: CASSSRWRPGGYGYTF
DNA: TGTGCCAGCAGCTCCAGGTGGAGGCCAGGTGGCTATGGCTACACCTTC

size: -
J: TRBJ1-1
D: -
V: TRBV7-7
CDR3: CASSPGPNTEAFF
DNA: TGTGCTAGCAGCCCCGGCCCGAACACTGAAGCTTTCTTT

size: -
J: TRBJ2-3
D: -
V: TRBV7-2
CDR3: CASSEQGADTQYF
DNA: TGTGCCAGCAGCGAACAGGGTGCAGATACGCAGTATTTT

size: once
J: TRBJ2-7
D: TRBD2
V: TRBV20-1
CDR3: CSASPPGRLAGDYEQYF
DNA: TGCAGTGCTAGTCCACCCGGAAGACTAGCGGGGGACTACGAGCAATACTTC

size: -
J: TRBJ2-1
D: TRBD1
V: TRBV19
CDR3: CATQDRASSYNEQFF
DNA: TGTGCCACCCAAGACAGGGCGAGCTCCTACAATGAGCAGTTCTTC

size: -
J: TRBJ2-7
D: -
V: TRBV5-1
CDR3: CASSLGGVSYEQYF
DNA: TGCGCCAGCAGCTTGGGAGGGGTTTCCTACGAGCAGTACTTC

size: -
J: TRBJ2-4
D: -
V: TRBV7-2
CDR3: CASSLEARNIQYF
DNA: TGTGCCAGCAGCTTAGAAGCCAGAAACATTCAGTACTTC

size: -
J: TRBJ1-2
D: -
V: TRBV11-2
CDR3: CASSLGANYGYTF
DNA: TGTGCCAGCAGCTTAGGAGCCAATTATGGCTACACCTTC

size: few
J: TRBJ1-4
D: TRBD1
V: TRBV5-6
CDR3: CASSPRTGGTGKLFF
DNA: TGTGCCAGCAGCCCTCGGACAGGGGGCACCGGGAAACTGTTTTTT

size: -
J: TRBJ1-5
D: -
V: TRBV6-5
CDR3: CASRNANQPQHF
DNA: TGTGCCAGCAGAAACGCCAATCAGCCCCAGCATTTT

size: -
J: TRBJ2-3
D: TRBD2
V: TRBV29-1
CDR3: CSVGRGASTDTQYF
DNA: TGCAGCGTTGGGCGGGGGGCTTCCACAGATACGCAGTATTTT

size: -
J: TRBJ1-5
D: TRBD1
V: TRBV19
CDR3: CASSATGERYQPQHF
DNA: TGTGCCAGTAGTGCCACAGGGGAGAGGTATCAGCCCCAGCATTTT

size: -
J: TRBJ2-2
D: TRBD1
V: TRBV6-5
CDR3: CASSNRQGLDGELFF
DNA: TGTGCCAGCAGTAACCGACAGGGGCTGGACGGGGAGCTGTTTTTT

size: once
J: TRBJ1-6
D: TRBD1
V: TRBV10-2
CDR3: CASSYGTGTYNSPLHF
DNA: TGCGCCAGCAGTTACGGGACAGGCACCTATAATTCACCCCTCCACTTT

size: -
J: TRBJ1-6
D: TRBD1
V: TRBV6-4
CDR3: CASSEASGGSYSPLHF
DNA: TGTGCCAGCAGTGAAGCGTCAGGGGGTTCCTATTCACCCCTCCACTTT

size: -
J: TRBJ2-5
D: TRBD2
V: TRBV5-1
CDR3: CASSWTSGGEETQYF
DNA: TGCGCCAGCAGCTGGACTAGCGGGGGGGAAGAGACCCAGTACTTC

size: -
J: TRBJ1-2
D: TRBD1
V: TRBV4-1
CDR3: CASSQDIVTGGYGYTF
DNA: TGCGCCAGCAGCCAAGATATAGTGACAGGGGGCTATGGCTACACCTTC

size: few
J: TRBJ1-6
D: TRBD1
V: TRBV25-1
CDR3: CASTRDSRNSPLHF
DNA: TGTGCCAGCACCCGGGACAGCCGAAATTCACCCCTCCACTTT

size: -
J: TRBJ1-5
D: TRBD1
V: TRBV19
CDR3: CASSIGQVDQPQHF
DNA: TGTGCCAGTAGTATTGGACAGGTCGATCAGCCCCAGCATTTT

size: -
J: TRBJ1-4
D: -
V: TRBV2
CDR3: CASSERVEVF
DNA: TGTGCCAGCAGTGAACGCGTTGAGGTTTTT

size: -
J: TRBJ2-7
D: -
V: TRBV6-5
CDR3: CASSYGHLGGAYEQYF
DNA: TGTGCCAGCAGTTACGGTCATCTAGGGGGGGCCTACGAGCAGTACTTC

size: -
J: TRBJ1-1
D: TRBD1
V: TRBV4-3
CDR3: CASSQDPAGGTEAFF
DNA: TGCGCCAGCAGCCAAGACCCGGCAGGGGGGACTGAAGCTTTCTTT

size: -
J: TRBJ2-2
D: TRBD2
V: TRBV4-3
CDR3: CASSQDLTSPNTGELFF
DNA: TGCGCCAGCAGCCAAGATCTGACTAGCCCGAACACCGGGGAGCTGTTTTTT

size: few
J: TRBJ1-1
D: -
V: TRBV27
CDR3: CASSLLGRNTEAFF
DNA: TGTGCCAGCAGTTTATTAGGGAGGAACACTGAAGCTTTCTTT

size: -
J: TRBJ1-2
D: -
V: TRBV6-5
CDR3: CASSYSGRERWEGYTF
DNA: TGTGCCAGCAGTTACTCTGGCAGAGAAAGGTGGGAGGGCTACACCTTC

size: -
J: TRBJ2-3
D: TRBD2
V: TRBV7-3
CDR3: CASSPAPLAGGTDTQYF
DNA: TGTGCCAGCAGCCCTGCCCCCCTAGCGGGGGGCACAGATACGCAGTATTTT

size: -
J: TRBJ1-2
D: -
V: TRBV10-1
CDR3: CASILGRPNYGYTF
DNA: -

size: -
J: TRBJ2-6
D: -
V: TRBV30
CDR3: CAWSASMRRRRSGANVLTF
DNA: TGTGCCTGGAGTGCCTCCATGAGAAGGAGACGCTCTGGGGCCAACGTCCTGACTTTC

size: -
J: TRBJ1-2
D: -
V: TRBV10-1
CDR3: CASRPVKYHGYTF
DNA: TGCGCCAGCAGGCCAGTTAAATATCATGGCTACACCTTC

size: once
J: TRBJ2-7
D: -
V: TRBV18
CDR3: CASSTGSYEQYF
DNA: TGTGCCAGCTCGACGGGGTCCTACGAGCAGTACTTC

size: -
J: TRBJ2-5
D: -
V: TRBV6-5
CDR3: CASSYTPGVETQYF
DNA: TGTGCCAGCAGTTACACGCCAGGGGTGGAGACCCAGTACTTC

size: -
J: TRBJ1-1
D: -
V: TRBV12-3/TRBV12-4
CDR3: CASRGPPGTEAFF
DNA: TGTGCCAGCAGGGGGCCCCCAGGCACTGAAGCTTTCTTT

size: -
J: TRBJ1-2
D: TRBD1
V: TRBV7-9
CDR3: CASSSGQGAIRYTF
DNA: TGTGCCAGCAGCTCCGGACAGGGGGCGATTCGCTACACCTTC

size: -
J: TRBJ2-7
D: -
V: TRBV4-2
CDR3: CASSQETGGLRGEQYF
DNA: TGTGCCAGCAGCCAAGAGACCGGGGGGCTTAGGGGCGAGCAGTACTTC

size: -
J: TRBJ1-3
D: -
V: TRBV4-1
CDR3: CASSQVLFGNTIYF
DNA: TGCGCCAGCAGCCAAGTTCTTTTCGGAAACACCATATATTTT

size: -
J: TRBJ1-1
D: -
V: TRBV7-9
CDR3: CASSLGGEDLRSEAFF
DNA: TGTGCCAGCAGCTTAGGAGGGGAGGATTTAAGATCTGAAGCTTTCTTT

size: -
J: TRBJ2-7
D: -
V: TRBV5-1
CDR3: CASSLPRGSGSPYEQYF
DNA: TGCGCCAGCAGCTTACCCCGTGGTTCAGGGAGCCCCTACGAGCAGTACTTC

size: -
J: TRBJ2-5
D: TRBD1
V: TRBV6-6
CDR3: CASSGQAQETQYF
DNA: TGTGCCAGCAGCGGACAGGCCCAAGAGACCCAGTACTTC

size: -
J: TRBJ2-1
D: -
V: TRBV24-1
CDR3: CATSDQTNYNEQFF
DNA: TGTGCCACCAGTGATCAGACAAACTACAATGAGCAGTTCTTC

size: -
J: TRBJ2-5
D: -
V: TRBV5-1
CDR3: CASSLHRVPSRETQYF
DNA: TGCGCCAGCAGCCTCCATCGGGTCCCTAGTCGGGAGACCCAGTACTTC

size: -
J: TRBJ2-7
D: -
V: TRBV7-6
CDR3: CASSLAPGGAYEQYF
DNA: TGTGCCAGCAGCTTAGCGCCAGGGGGGGCCTACGAGCAGTACTTC

size: -
J: TRBJ2-5
D: -
V: TRBV2
CDR3: CASSEFGQLGETQYF
DNA: TGTGCCAGCAGTGAATTCGGCCAATTAGGAGAGACCCAGTACTTC

size: -
J: TRBJ2-7
D: TRBD2
V: TRBV7-9
CDR3: CASSLIGSGGLGEQYF
DNA: TGTGCCAGCAGCTTAATAGGGTCGGGGGGTTTGGGCGAGCAGTACTTC